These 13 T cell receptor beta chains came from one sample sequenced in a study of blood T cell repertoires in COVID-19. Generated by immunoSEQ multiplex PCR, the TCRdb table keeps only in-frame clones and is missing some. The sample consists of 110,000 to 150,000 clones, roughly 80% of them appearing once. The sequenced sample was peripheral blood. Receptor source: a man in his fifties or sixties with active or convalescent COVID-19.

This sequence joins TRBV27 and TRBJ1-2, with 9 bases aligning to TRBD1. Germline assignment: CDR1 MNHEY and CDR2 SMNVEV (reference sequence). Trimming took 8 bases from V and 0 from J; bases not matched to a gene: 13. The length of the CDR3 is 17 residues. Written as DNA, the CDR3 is TGTGCCAGCGCCAGGGCCGGGGGACAGGGCCCTAACTATGGCTACACCTTC. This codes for CASARAGGQGPNYGYTF.

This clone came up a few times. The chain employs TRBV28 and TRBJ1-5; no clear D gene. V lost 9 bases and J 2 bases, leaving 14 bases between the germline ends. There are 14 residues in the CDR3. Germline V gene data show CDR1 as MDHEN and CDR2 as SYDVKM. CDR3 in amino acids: CASRRDQGNQPQHF. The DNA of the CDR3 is TGTGCCAGTCGGAGGGATCAAGGCAATCAGCCCCAGCATTTT.

The CDR3 sequence: CAWSGSPGDLEDTQYF. For the CDR3, the DNA is TGTGCCTGGAGTGGAAGTCCAGGGGATTTAGAAGATACGCAGTATTTT. J is TRBJ2-3 and V is TRBV30; maybe TRBD1 (6 bases). The germline V gene encodes CDR1 GTSNPN and CDR2 SVGIG (reference sequence). Deletions cut 1 base from V and 5 bases from J, with 19 bases between. The CDR3 is 16 residues long.

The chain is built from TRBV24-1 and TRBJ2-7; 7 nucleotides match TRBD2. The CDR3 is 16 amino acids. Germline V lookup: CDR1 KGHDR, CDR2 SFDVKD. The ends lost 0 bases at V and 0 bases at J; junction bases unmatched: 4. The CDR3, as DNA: TGTGCCACCAGTGATTTGCCCCGGGACTACTCCTACGAGCAGTACTTC. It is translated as CATSDLPRDYSYEQYF.

DNA of the CDR3: TGTGCCAGCCTAGCGGCAGACCTAGCCGGGGAGCTGTTTTTT. Its protein is CASLAADLAGELFF. The chain joins TRBV2 to TRBJ2-2; TRBD2 matches at 7 bases. The ends lost 8 bases at V and 6 bases at J; junction bases unmatched: 9. The CDR3 spans 14 residues. Germline values: CDR1 SNHLY, CDR2 FYNNEI.

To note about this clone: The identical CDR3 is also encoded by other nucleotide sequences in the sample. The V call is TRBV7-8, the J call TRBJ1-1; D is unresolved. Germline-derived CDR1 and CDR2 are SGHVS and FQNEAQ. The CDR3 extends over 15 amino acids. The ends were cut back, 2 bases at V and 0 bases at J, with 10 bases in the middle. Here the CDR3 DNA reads TGTGCCAGCAGCTTAAGCGGCGGATTGAACACTGAAGCTTTCTTT. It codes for CASSLSGGLNTEAFF. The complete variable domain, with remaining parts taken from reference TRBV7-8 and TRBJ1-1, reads GAGVSQSPRYKVAKRGQDVALRCDPISGHVSLFWYQQALGQGPEFLTYFQNEAQLDKSGLPSDRFFAERPEGSVSTLKIQRTQQEDSAVYLCASSLSGGLNTEAFFGQGTRLTVV.

This CDR3 is CASSLHQYF. Here the CDR3 DNA reads TGTGCCAGCAGTTTACACCAGTACTTC. This rearrangement joins TRBV27 to TRBJ2-5; unclear D gene. Germline V lookup: CDR1 MNHEY, CDR2 SMNVEV (reference sequence). The V and J ends lost 2 bases and 10 bases respectively, with 2 bases between them. This CDR3 has 9 amino acids.

This chain's CDR3 is CASSLGGQTFYEQYF. The CDR3, as DNA: TGTGCCAGCAGTTTAGGGGGCCAGACTTTCTACGAGCAGTACTTC. This chain connects TRBV27 to TRBJ2-7; TRBD1 is a possible D gene (6 bases). The germline CDR1 and CDR2 sequences are MNHEY and SMNVEV (reference sequence). This CDR3 is built from 15 residues. The V end was cut by 2 bases, the J end by 3 bases, with 14 bases between.

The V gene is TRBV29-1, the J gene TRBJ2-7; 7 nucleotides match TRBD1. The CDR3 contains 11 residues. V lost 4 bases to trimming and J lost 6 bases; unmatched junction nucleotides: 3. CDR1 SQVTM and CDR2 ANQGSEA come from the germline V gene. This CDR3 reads CSVGTGGEQYF. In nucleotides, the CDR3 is TGCAGCGTTGGGACAGGAGGCGAGCAGTACTTC.

CDR3 coding DNA: TGTGCCAGCAGTTACGCTACGAGCACAGATACGCAGTATTTT. It codes for CASSYATSTDTQYF. This chain uses TRBV6-6 with TRBJ2-3; D not resolved. This CDR3 region has 14 residues. CDR1 is MNHNY, CDR2 SVGAGI, per germline (reference sequence). Between the trimmed V and J ends, which lost 2 bases and 0 bases, there was a span of 6 bases.

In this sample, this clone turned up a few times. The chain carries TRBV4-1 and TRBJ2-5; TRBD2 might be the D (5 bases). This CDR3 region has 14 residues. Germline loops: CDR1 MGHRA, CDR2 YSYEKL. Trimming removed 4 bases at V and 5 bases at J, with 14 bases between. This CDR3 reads CASSRRHPGETQYF. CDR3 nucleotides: TGCGCCAGCAGCCGGCGCCACCCGGGGGAGACCCAGTACTTC.

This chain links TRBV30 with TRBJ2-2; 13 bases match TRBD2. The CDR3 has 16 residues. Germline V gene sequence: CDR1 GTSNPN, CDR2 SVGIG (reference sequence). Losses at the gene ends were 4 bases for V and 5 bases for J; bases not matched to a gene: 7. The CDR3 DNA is TGTGCCTGGAACGGACTAGCGGGAGCGGGGACCGGGGAGCTGTTTTTT. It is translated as CAWNGLAGAGTGELFF.

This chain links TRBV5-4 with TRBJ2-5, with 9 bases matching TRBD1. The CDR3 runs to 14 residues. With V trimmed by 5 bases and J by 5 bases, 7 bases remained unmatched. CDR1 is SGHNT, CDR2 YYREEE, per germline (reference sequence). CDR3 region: CASSKGQGLETQYF. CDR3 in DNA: TGTGCCAGCAGTAAGGGACAGGGTTTGGAGACCCAGTACTTC.